The 10 T cell receptor beta chains listed next were all sequenced from one sample in a study of early T cells in non-severe SARS-CoV-2 infection. In TCRdb, the 5' RACE reads were re-called with MiXCR into one record per CDR3 protein. The data contain about 38,000 distinct CDR3 sequences, approximately 4.6% of them singletons. Sequenced: whole blood. The receptors here all came from an adult who was a healthcare worker with PCR-confirmed SARS-CoV-2 infection or an uninfected control (not recorded which).

This clonotype has ten or more counts. This sequence joins TRBV20-1 and TRBJ2-1; 7 positions agree with TRBD2. The CDR3 extends over 13 amino acids. J was trimmed by 3 bases and V by 6 bases; bases with no gene match: 5. CDR1 and CDR2 (germline): DFQATT, SNEGSKA (reference sequence). In DNA form, the CDR3 reads TGCAGTGCCCTAGGACTAGGCTACAATGAGCAGTTCTTC. Translated: CSALGLGYNEQFF.

In its sample, this clonotype was seen many times. The J gene is TRBJ2-1, the V gene TRBV20-1; D possibly corresponds to TRBD1 (6 bases). Germline V lookup: CDR1 DFQATT, CDR2 SNEGSKA (reference sequence). The ends were cut back, 4 bases at V and 10 bases at J, with 11 bases in the middle. The CDR3 is 11 residues long. The CDR3 sequence is CSATQGGEQFF. The CDR3 nucleotides are TGCAGTGCTACACAGGGTGGGGAGCAGTTCTTC.

This clonotype was picked up many times. The J gene is TRBJ2-7, the V gene TRBV3-1; a possible D gene is TRBD2 (5 bases). CDR1 and CDR2 (germline): LGHDT, YNNKEL (reference sequence). Deletions cut 6 bases from V and 2 bases from J, with 14 bases between. This CDR3 is built from 14 residues. The CDR3 coding sequence is TGTGCCAGCAGTCCAACGGGGTATACCTACGAGCAGTACTTC. Its translation: CASSPTGYTYEQYF.

This clonotype was observed many times. The V call is TRBV19, the J call TRBJ1-2, with a tentative D call TRBD1 (5 bases). Trimming took 7 bases from V and 4 from J, leaving 19 bases between them. Germline V CDR1 and CDR2: LNHDA, SQIVND (reference sequence). This CDR3 comprises 15 residues. The CDR3 region is CASTHLGTGTYGYTF. Written as DNA, the CDR3 is TGTGCCAGTACTCATTTGGGGACCGGGACCTATGGCTACACCTTC.

There are many counts of this clonotype. This chain links TRBV7-9 with TRBJ1-1, with a weak D call TRBD1 (5 bases). Per germline, CDR1 SEHNR and CDR2 FQNEAQ (reference sequence). The CDR3 is 14 amino acids. V was trimmed by 5 bases and J by 2 bases, leaving 12 bases between them. The CDR3 DNA sequence: TGTGCCAGCAGCCCCAGACAGAGCAACACTGAAGCTTTCTTT. Translated, it gives CASSPRQSNTEAFF.

This clonotype was observed many times. The chain uses TRBV3-1 and TRBJ2-5; D not certain. V was pared by 1 base and J by 2 bases, with 8 bases between. Germline CDR1 reads LGHDT; CDR2 reads YNNKEL (reference sequence). The CDR3 spans 14 residues. The CDR3 bases are TGTGCCAGCAGCCAAGGGACGGAACAAGAGACCCAGTACTTC. Protein: CASSQGTEQETQYF.

This clonotype was seen repeatedly, ten times or more. The chain couples TRBV11-3 to TRBJ2-1; 13 bases are shared with TRBD2. The CDR3 spans 21 residues. The trim removed 5 bases at V and 0 bases at J, leaving 16 bases unmatched. Germline V lookup: CDR1 SGHNT, CDR2 YENEEA. CDR3 sequence reads: CASSPLNRGLAGESSYNEQFF. The CDR3 region has the DNA TGTGCCAGCAGCCCCCTAAACCGAGGACTAGCGGGGGAGAGCTCCTACAATGAGCAGTTCTTC.

This clonotype has at least ten counts. The chain couples TRBV7-2 to TRBJ2-6; no firm D call. V shed 4 bases and J shed 4 bases, with 2 bases lying between them. This CDR3 is 12 amino acids long. CDR1 and CDR2 from the germline V gene are SGHTA and FQGNSA. CDR3 sequence reads: CASSWGANVLTF. DNA of the CDR3: TGTGCCAGCAGCTGGGGGGCCAACGTCCTGACTTTC.

Only a few counts were recorded for this clonotype. The chain is built from TRBV30 and TRBJ1-5, with D possibly TRBD1 on 6 matching bases. V lost 2 bases, J lost 7 bases, and 12 bases lay in between. Looked up from germline, CDR1 is GTSNPN and CDR2 is SVGIG (reference sequence). The CDR3 loop spans 13 amino acids. CDR3 sequence reads: CAWSNKGGQPQHF. The CDR3, as DNA: TGTGCCTGGAGTAATAAGGGGGGCCAGCCCCAGCATTTT.

This clonotype was observed at least ten times. The V call is TRBV20-1, the J call TRBJ1-5; D possibly corresponds to TRBD1 (6 bases). Germline-derived CDR1 and CDR2 are DFQATT and SNEGSKA (reference sequence). The V gene lost 2 bases and the J gene lost 5 bases, with 7 bases spanning the gap. The CDR3 has 12 amino acids. The CDR3 region is CSARQGYQPQHF. The CDR3 DNA reads TGCAGTGCTAGACAGGGGTATCAGCCCCAGCATTTT.